The 19 T cell receptor beta chains given below trace back to one sample, sequenced in a study of cytomegalovirus exposure and HLA in healthy donors. The PCR used 60 Vbeta and 13 Jbeta primers. The table came from immunoSEQ multiplex PCR; TCRdb's copy has only in-frame clones and leaves some out. The sample contains over 150,000 clones, approximately 79% of which appear only once. Sequencing was done on a sample of PBMCs. The receptors were sampled from a human donor in good health.

This chain links TRBV11-3 with TRBJ2-7, with D unresolved. Trimming shortened V by 4 bases and J by 1 base, and 5 bases separated the two germline ends. In germline, CDR1 is SGHNT, CDR2 YENEEA. The CDR3 sequence is 12 residues long. CDR3 coding DNA: TGTGCCAGCAGCTCACAATCCTACGAGCAGTACTTC. This codes for CASSSQSYEQYF.

This sequence joins TRBV7-3 and TRBJ2-7, with TRBD1 matching 8 bases. V shed 4 bases, J shed 2 bases, and the junction held 7 bases outside the gene matches. This CDR3 is 15 amino acids long. Germline loops: CDR1 SGHTA, CDR2 FQGTGA. The CDR3 loop is CASSSQGGQAYEQYF. DNA for the CDR3: TGTGCCAGCAGCTCACAGGGGGGACAGGCCTACGAGCAGTACTTC.

The chain joins TRBV4-3 to TRBJ1-1; perhaps TRBD1 as D (6 bases). The V gene's germline CDR1 is LGHNA and CDR2 YSLEER. The CDR3 runs 14 residues. Trimming stripped 4 bases from V and 1 base from J, with 10 bases between. CDR3 DNA sequence: TGCGCCAGCAGCCTCGGACAGTGGAACACTGAAGCTTTCTTT. This sequence encodes CASSLGQWNTEAFF.

The chain carries TRBV4-3 and TRBJ2-3; 8 bases map to TRBD2. V dropped 0 bases and J dropped 5; count of bases not matched to a gene: 13. The CDR3 loop spans 18 amino acids. Germline V CDR1 and CDR2: LGHNA, YSLEER. DNA of the CDR3: TGCGCCAGCAGCCAAGACCTCCCGGGGGGGTCGCTTGGAGATACGCAGTATTTT. This encodes CASSQDLPGGSLGDTQYF.

The V and J genes are TRBV7-9 and TRBJ2-3; 10 nucleotides match TRBD2. The trim removed 6 bases at V and 6 bases at J, leaving 15 bases unmatched. Germline V gene sequence: CDR1 SEHNR, CDR2 FQNEAQ (reference sequence). The CDR3 consists of 17 residues. Here the CDR3 DNA reads TGTGCCAGCAGTTTCCCTGTGGCAGCGGGGGGGTATGATACGCAGTATTTT. It specifies CASSFPVAAGGYDTQYF.

This chain links TRBV9 with TRBJ2-7, with TRBD2 matching over 7 bases. Germline CDR1 reads SGDLS; CDR2 reads YYNGEE. Trimming took 2 bases from V and 3 from J; bases not matched to a gene: 11. CDR3 length equals 16 residues. The CDR3 sequence is CASSVGGTLPYYEQYF. The CDR3 bases are TGTGCCAGCAGCGTGGGGGGGACTCTACCATACTACGAGCAGTACTTC.

The chain joins TRBV5-6 to TRBJ1-1; D is perhaps TRBD1 (6 bases). The CDR3 runs 16 residues. Trimming cost V 6 bases and J 0 bases, with 18 bases left between them. Germline values: CDR1 SGHDT, CDR2 YYEEEE. The CDR3 sequence is CASTRQVINMNTEAFF. The CDR3 DNA sequence: TGTGCCAGCACCCGACAGGTGATTAACATGAACACTGAAGCTTTCTTT.

The chain is built from TRBV27 and TRBJ1-1; TRBD1 might be the D (5 bases). The length of the CDR3 is 14 residues. With 5 bases removed from V and 1 base from J, the gap between germline ends came to 11 bases. Germline V gene sequence: CDR1 MNHEY, CDR2 SMNVEV (reference sequence). The CDR3 sequence is CASSVVQGNTEAFF. The CDR3 DNA reads as TGTGCCAGCAGTGTGGTTCAGGGGAACACTGAAGCTTTCTTT.

This clone has just a few counts. The CDR3 nucleotides are TGCGCCAGCAGCCAGAACGCAGGGAAAACCTACGAGCAGTACTTC. Its translation: CASSQNAGKTYEQYF. This chain uses TRBV4-3 with TRBJ2-7; D may be TRBD1 (5 bases). The CDR3 is 15 amino acids. Germline loops: CDR1 LGHNA, CDR2 YSLEER. Trimming removed 3 bases at V and 2 bases at J, with 14 bases between.

The J gene is TRBJ2-1, the V gene TRBV9, with 9 bases matching TRBD2. CDR3 size: 15 residues. The trim removed 0 bases at V and 4 bases at J, leaving 2 bases unmatched. Germline CDR1 is SGDLS and CDR2 is YYNGEE. Written as DNA, the CDR3 is TGTGCCAGCAGCGTAGAGACTAGCGGATACAATGAGCAGTTCTTC. Its translation: CASSVETSGYNEQFF.

The CDR3 region is CAITGVPGGYEQYF. The DNA for the CDR3 is TGTGCCATTACAGGGGTGCCAGGGGGCTACGAGCAGTACTTC. This rearrangement joins TRBV10-3 to TRBJ2-7, with TRBD1 matching 7 bases. V trimming: 9 bases; J trimming: 3 bases; junction bases outside the gene matches: 11. CDR1 is ENHRY, CDR2 SYGVKD, per germline. The CDR3 covers 14 residues.

V is TRBV14 and J is TRBJ2-5, with D possibly TRBD2 on 5 matching bases. The germline CDR1 and CDR2 sequences are SGHDN and FVKESK. Trimming took 3 bases from V and 9 from J, leaving 11 bases between them. The CDR3 consists of 12 residues. The CDR3 sequence: CASSQTPRAQYF. CDR3 sequence (DNA): TGTGCCAGCAGCCAGACTCCGAGGGCCCAGTACTTC.

This sequence joins TRBV6-4 and TRBJ2-3, with TRBD1 matching 8 bases. This CDR3 is 17 amino acids long. The V and J ends lost 0 bases and 5 bases, in that order; junction bases with no gene match: 10. Germline CDR1 MRHNA, CDR2 SNTAGT. The CDR3 nucleotides are TGTGCCAGCAGTGACTCGTACAGGGGGAAGATAGGAGATACGCAGTATTTT. It translates to CASSDSYRGKIGDTQYF.

The chain is built from TRBV27 and TRBJ2-1, with 9 bases fitting TRBD1. This CDR3 region has 14 residues. Germline assignment: CDR1 MNHEY and CDR2 SMNVEV (reference sequence). The V gene end was trimmed by 3 bases and the J gene end by 5 bases; junction bases not matched to a gene: 2. The CDR3 is CASSLGTGNNEQFF. The CDR3 coding sequence is TGTGCCAGCAGTTTGGGGACAGGGAACAATGAGCAGTTCTTC.

V gene TRBV6-5 combines with J gene TRBJ1-2; D may be TRBD1 (6 bases). There are 14 residues in the CDR3. CDR1 and CDR2 from the germline V gene are MNHEY and SVGAGI. V was clipped by 6 bases and J by 4 bases, with 15 bases between them. The CDR3 loop reads CASSRQAGSYGYTF. DNA for the CDR3: TGTGCCAGCAGCAGACAGGCCGGAAGCTATGGCTACACCTTC.

This clone was seen only a few times. This chain joins TRBV4-1 and TRBJ2-2, with a weak D call TRBD1 (6 bases). This CDR3 has 15 residues. From germline, CDR1 is MGHRA and CDR2 YSYEKL. Trimming removed 1 base at V and 6 bases at J, with 12 bases between. This chain's CDR3 is CASSQGGQWAGELFF. The CDR3 DNA follows: TGCGCCAGCAGCCAAGGTGGACAGTGGGCCGGGGAGCTGTTTTTT.

The chain links TRBV28 to TRBJ2-7; 7 nucleotides line up with TRBD1. CDR1 and CDR2 from the germline V gene are MDHEN and SYDVKM. This CDR3 is built from 14 residues. V was pared by 8 bases and J by 3 bases, with 10 bases of the junction left unmatched. For the CDR3, the DNA is TGTGCCAGCTCACAACAGGGGATGCACTACGAGCAGTACTTC. It is translated as CASSQQGMHYEQYF.

V gene TRBV7-2 combines with J gene TRBJ1-1, with a weak D call TRBD1 (5 bases). This CDR3 spans 15 amino acids. The V gene's germline CDR1 is SGHTA and CDR2 FQGNSA. V shed 3 bases and J shed 2 bases, with 13 bases lying between them. CDR3 amino acids: CASSFMGQLNTEAFF. As DNA, the CDR3 is TGTGCCAGCAGCTTTATGGGGCAACTCAACACTGAAGCTTTCTTT.

The chain is built from TRBV4-2 and TRBJ2-2; 8 bases agree with TRBD1. The CDR3 sequence is 16 residues long. Germline V CDR1 and CDR2: LGHNA, YNFKEQ. The V gene end was trimmed by 0 bases and the J gene end by 7 bases; junction bases not matched to a gene: 7. The CDR3 nucleotides are TGTGCCAGCAGCCAAGATCAGGACAGGGTGGGCGGGGAGCTGTTTTTT. It specifies CASSQDQDRVGGELFF.